Described below is a single T cell receptor (beta chain) sequence and its context. The sample comes from a study of blood T cell repertoires in COVID-19. Whole-study context: Samples of COVID-19 (acute and convalescent) were obtained from the United States, Italy and Spain.

Germline assignment: CDR1 MNHNY and CDR2 SVGAGI (reference sequence). The CDR3 has 16 amino acids. The trim removed 2 bases at V and 2 bases at J, leaving 3 bases unmatched. In the authors' workflow: Estimation of nucleated cell counts relied on the amplification of reference gene primers. Generated by immunoSEQ multiplex PCR, the TCRdb table keeps only in-frame clones and is missing some. V, J and clone size are taken as reported in that table, and D and trimming were inferred from the DNA itself. The data hold 250,000 to 300,000 clones, with 82% observed a single time. This TCR was sampled from a woman aged 18 to 35 with acute or convalescent COVID-19. The chain uses TRBV6-6 and TRBJ2-3; 11 bases match TRBD2. Sequencing was done on a sample of peripheral blood. CDR3 sequence: CASSYQGLAVTDTQYF. DNA of the CDR3: TGTGCCAGCAGTTACCAGGGACTAGCGGTCACAGATACGCAGTATTTT.